Following are 2 T cell receptor beta chains from one sample sequenced in a study of blood T cell repertoires in COVID-19. Data came from immunoSEQ multiplex PCR; TCRdb stores just in-frame clones and leaves some out. The sample records about 270,000 clones, roughly 83% being singletons. The material sequenced was peripheral blood. These receptors came from a human donor with COVID-19, enrolled during active disease. The donor label of this sample is uncertain.

This rearrangement joins TRBV5-1 to TRBJ2-5; 14 bases line up with TRBD2. Germline values: CDR1 SGHRS, CDR2 YFSETQ. The J segment lost 1 base and the V segment lost 4 bases, leaving 6 bases of the junction unmatched. The CDR3 loop spans 17 amino acids. CDR3 residues: CASSPGTSGRPQETQYF. CDR3 nucleotide sequence: TGCGCCAGCAGCCCCGGGACTAGCGGGAGACCCCAAGAGACCCAGTACTTC.

The chain's CDR3 is CASSPWGGPNTEAFF. The CDR3 nucleotides are TGTGCCAGCAGTCCTTGGGGAGGCCCCAACACTGAAGCTTTCTTT. V gene TRBV27 combines with J gene TRBJ1-1, with D unresolved. This CDR3 region has 15 residues. V dropped 5 bases and J dropped 2 bases, with 15 bases sitting between them. Germline CDR1 MNHEY, CDR2 SMNVEV (reference sequence).